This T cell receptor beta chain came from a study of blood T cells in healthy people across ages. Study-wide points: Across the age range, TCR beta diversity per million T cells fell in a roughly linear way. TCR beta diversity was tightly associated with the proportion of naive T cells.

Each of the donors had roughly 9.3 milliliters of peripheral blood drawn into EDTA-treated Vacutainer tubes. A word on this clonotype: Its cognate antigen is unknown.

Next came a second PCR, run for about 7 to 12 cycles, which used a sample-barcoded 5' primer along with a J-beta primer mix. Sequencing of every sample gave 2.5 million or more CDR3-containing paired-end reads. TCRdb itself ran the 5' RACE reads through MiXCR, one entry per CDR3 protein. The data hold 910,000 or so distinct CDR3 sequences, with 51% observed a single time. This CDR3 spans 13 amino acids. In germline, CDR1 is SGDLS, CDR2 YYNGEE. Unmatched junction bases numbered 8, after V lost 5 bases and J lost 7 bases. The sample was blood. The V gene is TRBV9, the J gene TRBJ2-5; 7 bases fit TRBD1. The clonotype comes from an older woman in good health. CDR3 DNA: TGTGCCAGCAGTGAGGGGACAGTCACGACCCAGTACTTC. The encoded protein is CASSEGTVTTQYF.